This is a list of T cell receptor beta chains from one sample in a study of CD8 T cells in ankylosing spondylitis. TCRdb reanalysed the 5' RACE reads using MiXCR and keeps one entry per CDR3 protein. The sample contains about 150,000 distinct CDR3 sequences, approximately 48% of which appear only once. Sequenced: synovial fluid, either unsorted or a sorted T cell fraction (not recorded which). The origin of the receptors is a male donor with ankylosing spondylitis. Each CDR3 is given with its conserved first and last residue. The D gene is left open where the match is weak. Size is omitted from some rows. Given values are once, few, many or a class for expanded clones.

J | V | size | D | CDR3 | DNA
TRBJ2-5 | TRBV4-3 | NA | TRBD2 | CASSYWTSGRPQETQYF | TGCGCCAGCAGCTACTGGACTAGCGGGAGGCCACAAGAGACCCAGTACTTC
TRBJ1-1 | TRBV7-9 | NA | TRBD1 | CASSTPRQGLNTEAFF | TGTGCCAGCAGCACCCCTCGACAGGGGCTGAACACTGAAGCTTTCTTT
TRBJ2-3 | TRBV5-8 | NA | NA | CASRFKVRAQDTQYF | TGTGCCAGCAGGTTCAAAGTCCGGGCCCAAGATACGCAGTATTTT
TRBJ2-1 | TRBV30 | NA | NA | CAWSVTARWDNEQFF | TGTGCCTGGAGTGTTACGGCGCGTTGGGACAATGAGCAGTTCTTC
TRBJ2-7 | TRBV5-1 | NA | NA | CASSLVPSYEQYF | TGCGCCAGCAGCTTGGTCCCATCCTACGAGCAGTACTTC
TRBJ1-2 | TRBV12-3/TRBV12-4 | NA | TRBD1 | CASSHTGTGENYGYTF | TGTGCCAGCAGTCACACCGGGACAGGGGAGAACTATGGCTACACCTTC
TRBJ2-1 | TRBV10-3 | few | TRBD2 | CAISEGLAGPSSYNEQFF | TGTGCCATCAGTGAGGGACTAGCGGGACCGAGCTCCTACAATGAGCAGTTCTTC
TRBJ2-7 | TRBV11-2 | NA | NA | CASNPWDTPGEQYF | TGTGCCAGCAATCCATGGGATACCCCGGGGGAGCAGTACTTC
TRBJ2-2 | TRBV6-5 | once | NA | CASSYSWGRLNTGELFF | TGTGCCAGCAGTTACTCGTGGGGGAGACTGAACACCGGGGAGCTGTTTTTT
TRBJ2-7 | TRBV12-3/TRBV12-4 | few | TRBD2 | CASSHGGTSGSYEQYF | TGTGCCAGCAGCCACGGAGGGACTAGCGGGAGTTACGAGCAGTACTTC